This TCR beta chain emerged from a study of naive and memory T cell subsets. Regarding the study as a whole: No ground truth validated the naive and memory repertoire findings. Expression changes during T cell differentiation may affect RNA-based TCR counts. Possibly reflecting memory cells re-expressing CD45RA, a few larger clonotypes occurred in naive repertoires, especially CD8.

An equimolar mix of two oligonucleotides served as the beta constant-region primer for TRBC1 and TRBC2. Nested alpha and beta constant-region primers with the SP2 primer drove four PCR rounds on ligated cDNA. An oligonucleotide with the SP2 primer and a 12-nucleotide UMI was ligated to the cDNA 3' end. Each CDR3 protein is one row after TCRdb ran MiXCR on the UMI-ligation and nested PCR reads. Of 90,000 to 120,000 distinct CDR3 sequences in the sample, about 14% were seen once. V was trimmed by 4 bases and J by 1 base, leaving 10 bases between them. The CDR3 totals 15 residues. Germline V gene lookup returns CDR1 SGHTA and CDR2 FQGTGA. With respect to this clonotype: The antigen remains unidentified.

The sequencing input was naive CD8+ T cells from blood. This TCR was recovered from a human donor in good health. The chain uses TRBV7-3 and TRBJ2-2; tentatively, D is TRBD1 or TRBD2 (5 bases each). CDR3: CASSYLGRNTGELFF. The CDR3 DNA follows: TGTGCCAGCAGCTACCTGGGACGGAACACCGGGGAGCTGTTTTTT.